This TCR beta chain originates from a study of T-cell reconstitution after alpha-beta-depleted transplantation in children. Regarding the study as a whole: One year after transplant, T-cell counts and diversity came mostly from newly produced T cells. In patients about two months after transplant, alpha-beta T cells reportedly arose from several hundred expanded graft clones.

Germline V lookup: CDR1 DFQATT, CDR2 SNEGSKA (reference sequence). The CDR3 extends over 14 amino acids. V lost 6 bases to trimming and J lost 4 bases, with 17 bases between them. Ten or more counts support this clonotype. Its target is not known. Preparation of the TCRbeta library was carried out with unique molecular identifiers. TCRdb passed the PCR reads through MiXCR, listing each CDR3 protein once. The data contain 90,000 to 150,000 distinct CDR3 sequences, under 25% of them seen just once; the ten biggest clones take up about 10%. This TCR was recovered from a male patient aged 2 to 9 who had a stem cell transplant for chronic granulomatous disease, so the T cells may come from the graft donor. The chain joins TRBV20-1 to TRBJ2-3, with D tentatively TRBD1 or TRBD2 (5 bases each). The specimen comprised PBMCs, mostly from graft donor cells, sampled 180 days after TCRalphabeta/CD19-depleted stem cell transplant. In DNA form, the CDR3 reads TGCAGTGCCCGTAGGGGACCGGGCGCAGATACGCAGTATTTT. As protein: CSARRGPGADTQYF.